This T cell receptor (beta chain) was sequenced for a study of T cell repertoires in cytomegalovirus infection. In the study overall: CMV infection plus the matching HLA type was flagged by public TCR beta signatures.

This clonotype was found a few times. As yet, its antigen is unknown. TCRdb processed the reads anew with MiXCR; each CDR3 protein has one entry. The data contain around 360,000 distinct CDR3 sequences, roughly 34% of them singletons. CDR3 length: 16 residues. V gave up 5 bases and J gave up 2 bases; unmatched junction bases: 10. Germline loops: CDR1 SGHTA, CDR2 FQGNSA. The chain is built from TRBV7-2 and TRBJ2-3; TRBD1 agrees at 7 bases. The source was cultured PBMCs, collected from culture after CMV antigen stimulation. The clonotype was recovered from a human donor in good health (CMV status not recorded). Some clones in this sample may be carry-over from other donors' samples. Written as DNA, the CDR3 is TGTGCCAGCAGCCCCCGGGACAGCGGTTACACAGATACGCAGTATTTT. Translated, it gives CASSPRDSGYTDTQYF.